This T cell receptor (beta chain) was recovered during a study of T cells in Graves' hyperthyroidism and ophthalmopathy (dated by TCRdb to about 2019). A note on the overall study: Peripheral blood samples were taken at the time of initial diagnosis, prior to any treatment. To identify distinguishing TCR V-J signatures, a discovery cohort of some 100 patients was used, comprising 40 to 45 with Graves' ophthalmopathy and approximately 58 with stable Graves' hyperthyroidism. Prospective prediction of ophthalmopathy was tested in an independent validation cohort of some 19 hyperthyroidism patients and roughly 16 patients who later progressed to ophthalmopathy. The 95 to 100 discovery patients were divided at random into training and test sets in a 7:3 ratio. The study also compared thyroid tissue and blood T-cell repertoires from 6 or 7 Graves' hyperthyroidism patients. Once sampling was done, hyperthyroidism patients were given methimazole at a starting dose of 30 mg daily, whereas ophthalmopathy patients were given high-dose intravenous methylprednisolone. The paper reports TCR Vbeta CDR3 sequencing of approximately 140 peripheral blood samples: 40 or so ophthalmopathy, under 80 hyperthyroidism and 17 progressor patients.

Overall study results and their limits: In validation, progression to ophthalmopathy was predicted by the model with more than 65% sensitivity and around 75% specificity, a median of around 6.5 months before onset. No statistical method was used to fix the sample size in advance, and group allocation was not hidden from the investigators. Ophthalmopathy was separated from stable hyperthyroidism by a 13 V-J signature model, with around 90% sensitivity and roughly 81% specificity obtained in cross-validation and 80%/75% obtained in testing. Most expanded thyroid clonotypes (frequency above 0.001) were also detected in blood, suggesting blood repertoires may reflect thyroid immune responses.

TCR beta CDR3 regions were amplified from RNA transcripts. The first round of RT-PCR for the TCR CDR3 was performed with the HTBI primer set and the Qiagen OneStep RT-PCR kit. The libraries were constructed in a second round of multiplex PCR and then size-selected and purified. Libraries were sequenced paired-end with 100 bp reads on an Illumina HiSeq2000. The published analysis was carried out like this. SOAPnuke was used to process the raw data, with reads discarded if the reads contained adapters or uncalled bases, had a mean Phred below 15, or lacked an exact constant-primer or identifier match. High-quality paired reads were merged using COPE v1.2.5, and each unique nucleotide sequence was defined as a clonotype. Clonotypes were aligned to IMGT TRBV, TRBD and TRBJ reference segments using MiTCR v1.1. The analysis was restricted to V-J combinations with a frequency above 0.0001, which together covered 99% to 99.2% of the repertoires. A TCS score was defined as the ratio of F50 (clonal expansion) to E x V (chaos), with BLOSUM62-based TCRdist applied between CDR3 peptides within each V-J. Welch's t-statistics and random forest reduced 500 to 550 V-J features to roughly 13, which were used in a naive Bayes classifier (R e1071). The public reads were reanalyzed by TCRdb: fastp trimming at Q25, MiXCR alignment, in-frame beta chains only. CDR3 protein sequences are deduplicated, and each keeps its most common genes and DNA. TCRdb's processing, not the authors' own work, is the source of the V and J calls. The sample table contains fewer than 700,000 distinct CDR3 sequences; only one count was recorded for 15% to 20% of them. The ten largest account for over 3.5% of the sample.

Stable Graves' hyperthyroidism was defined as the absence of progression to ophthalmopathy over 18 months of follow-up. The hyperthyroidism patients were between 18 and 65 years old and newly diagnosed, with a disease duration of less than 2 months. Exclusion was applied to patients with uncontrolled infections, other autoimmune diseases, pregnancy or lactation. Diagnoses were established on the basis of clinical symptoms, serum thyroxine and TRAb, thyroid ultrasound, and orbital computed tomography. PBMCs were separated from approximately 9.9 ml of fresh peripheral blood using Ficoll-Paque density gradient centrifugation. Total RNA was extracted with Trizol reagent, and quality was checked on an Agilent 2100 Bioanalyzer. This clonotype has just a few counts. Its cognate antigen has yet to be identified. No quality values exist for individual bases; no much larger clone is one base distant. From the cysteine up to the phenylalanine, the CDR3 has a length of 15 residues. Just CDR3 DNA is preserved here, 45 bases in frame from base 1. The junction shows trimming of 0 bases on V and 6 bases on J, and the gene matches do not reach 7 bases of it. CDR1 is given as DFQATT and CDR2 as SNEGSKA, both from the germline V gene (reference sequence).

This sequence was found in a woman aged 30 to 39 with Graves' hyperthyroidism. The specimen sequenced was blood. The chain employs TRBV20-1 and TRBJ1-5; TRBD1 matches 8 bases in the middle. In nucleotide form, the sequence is TGCAGTGCTAGAGAGCCCGGGACAGGCAGTCAGCCCCAGCATTTT. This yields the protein CSAREPGTGSQPQHF.